A single T cell receptor (beta chain) is shown here with its context. Its antigen is unknown. The sample originates from a study of CD8 T cells in Susac syndrome. On the study more broadly: Treatment at blood withdrawal was none, corticosteroids, or intravenous immunoglobulin alone in Susac syndrome patients. Notes on the study in general: Expansion of clones was not seen in the CD4+ T cell repertoires of Susac syndrome.

It was with random hexamers that roughly 0.45 to 1 ug RNA was reverse transcribed. TCRdb re-called the immunoSEQ multiplex PCR reads through MiXCR, storing one row per CDR3 protein. Of under 200,000 distinct CDR3 sequences in the sample, roughly nine tenths were seen once. The ends lost 5 bases at V and 4 bases at J; junction bases unmatched: 7. The germline CDR1 and CDR2 sequences are SGHTA and FQGNSA. The CDR3 spans 15 residues. The sequenced sample was CD4+ T cells from PBMCs. This chain connects TRBV7-2 to TRBJ1-2; TRBD1 matches 10 bases. The sequence was collected from a human donor with Susac syndrome. The CDR3 nucleotides are TGTGCCAGCAGCGCTGGGACAGGGGTGGTCTATGGCTACACCTTC. Translated: CASSAGTGVVYGYTF.